One and the same sample provided the 25 T cell receptor beta chains below, sequenced in a study of T cell responses to AZD1222 COVID-19 vaccine. The data were produced by immunoSEQ multiplex PCR, yet TCRdb's version contains in-frame clones alone and is incomplete. This table holds about 110,000 clones, around nine tenths found once. The sequencing here drew on peripheral blood, taken on day 0 of AZD1222 vaccination. These receptors were obtained from an adult in good health.

The gene calls are TRBV5-1 and TRBJ1-2, with 8 bases matching TRBD1. The CDR3 has 14 amino acids. The germline CDR1 and CDR2 sequences are SGHRS and YFSETQ. The V gene end was trimmed by 0 bases and the J gene end by 6 bases; junction bases not matched to a gene: 4. In DNA, the CDR3 is TGCGCCAGCAGCTTGGAAAACAGGGGGAATGGCTACACCTTC. This sequence encodes CASSLENRGNGYTF.

J is TRBJ1-6 and V is TRBV5-1, with D unresolved. This CDR3 is built from 13 residues. Trimming removed 0 bases from V and 11 bases from J, with 9 bases in between. CDR1 SGHRS and CDR2 YFSETQ come from the germline V gene. In nucleotides, the CDR3 is TGCGCCAGCAGCTTGGAGGGCGCACCACCCCTCCACTTT. Translating it yields CASSLEGAPPLHF.

This sequence joins TRBV12-3 or TRBV12-4 and TRBJ1-2, with TRBD1 identical over 8 bases. The trim removed 6 bases at V and 7 bases at J, leaving 7 bases unmatched. The CDR3 covers 13 residues. The CDR3 DNA is TGTGCCAGCAGACACAGGGGGGTCAGTGGCTACACCTTC. As protein: CASRHRGVSGYTF.

The J gene is TRBJ2-5, the V gene TRBV5-4, with D unresolved. There are 14 residues in the CDR3. CDR1 and CDR2 (germline): SGHNT, YYREEE (reference sequence). The V end was cut by 1 base, the J end by 2 bases, with 9 bases between. DNA of the CDR3: TGTGCCAGCAGCTTGACGTCAGTTCAAGAGACCCAGTACTTC. It codes for CASSLTSVQETQYF.

The CDR3 DNA sequence: TGTGCCAGCAGCCAAGCCGGGACAGGGGATTCACCCCTCCACTTT. This codes for CASSQAGTGDSPLHF. This chain connects TRBV3-1 (or the pseudogene TRBV3-2) to TRBJ1-6; 10 bases line up with TRBD1. This CDR3 has 15 amino acids. The junction had 2 bases not matched to a gene; V was cut back by 1 base and J by 8 bases. Per the germline V gene, CDR1 is LGHDT and CDR2 is YNNKEL (reference sequence).

V and J are TRBV4-1 and TRBJ1-3, with TRBD1 matching over 12 bases. This CDR3 has 20 amino acids. CDR1 and CDR2 (germline): MGHRA, YSYEKL. Unmatched junction bases numbered 10, after V lost 1 base and J lost 0 bases. The CDR3 reads CASSQGAGQGALGSGNTIYF. The CDR3 region has the DNA TGCGCCAGCAGCCAAGGGGCGGGACAGGGGGCTCTAGGCTCTGGAAACACCATATATTTT.

This chain joins TRBV18 and TRBJ1-2; D remains ambiguous. V gave up 3 bases and J gave up 2 bases, with 13 bases separating them. Per germline, CDR1 KGHSH and CDR2 LQKENI. This CDR3 is 15 amino acids long. DNA for the CDR3: TGTGCCAGCTCACCCCTCGTCGAGGGAAACTATGGCTACACCTTC. It encodes CASSPLVEGNYGYTF. Full variable domain (remainder filled in from reference TRBV18 and TRBJ1-2): NAGVMQNPRHLVRRRGQEARLRCSPMKGHSHVYWYRQLPEEGLKFMVYLQKENIIDESGMPKERFSAEFPKEGPSILRIQQVVRGDSAAYFCASSPLVEGNYGYTFGSGTRLTVV.

This sequence joins TRBV28 and TRBJ1-2, with a tentative D call TRBD1 (5 bases). The CDR3 has 13 amino acids. Between the trimmed V and J ends, which lost 3 bases and 8 bases, there was a span of 13 bases. CDR1 and CDR2 (germline): MDHEN, SYDVKM. This CDR3 is CASSFAGTEGYTF. CDR3 DNA: TGTGCCAGCAGTTTTGCGGGGACTGAGGGCTACACCTTC.

The chain recombines TRBV19 with TRBJ2-1; D gene ambiguous. The V gene lost 10 bases and the J gene lost 4 bases, with 17 bases spanning the gap. Germline V gene data show CDR1 as LNHDA and CDR2 as SQIVND (reference sequence). The CDR3 extends over 14 amino acids. This chain's CDR3 is CATQVDPSYNEQFF. CDR3 coding DNA: TGTGCCACCCAGGTGGACCCCTCATACAATGAGCAGTTCTTC.

This chain connects TRBV5-6 to TRBJ2-2, with TRBD2 matching over 10 bases. CDR3 size: 16 residues. CDR1 and CDR2 from the germline V gene are SGHDT and YYEEEE. J gave up 2 bases and V 2 bases, and 3 bases lay outside the gene matches. CDR3 residues: CASSLGLADNTGELFF. CDR3 bases: TGTGCCAGCAGCTTAGGACTAGCGGACAACACCGGGGAGCTGTTTTTT.

V gene TRBV11-3 combines with J gene TRBJ1-2; TRBD1 might be the D (6 bases). CDR3 length equals 15 residues. V was pared by 8 bases and J by 0 bases, with 16 bases between. Per germline, CDR1 SGHNT and CDR2 YENEEA. This chain's CDR3 is CASSRGGLTNYGYTF. The CDR3 DNA is TGTGCCAGCTCAAGGGGGGGCCTAACTAACTATGGCTACACCTTC.

The CDR3, as DNA: TGCGCCAGCAGCGAAACAGGGTTGAACACTGAAGCTTTCTTT. This gives the protein CASSETGLNTEAFF. The rearrangement joins TRBV5-1 to TRBJ1-1; a weak D match, TRBD1 (6 bases). The germline V gene encodes CDR1 SGHRS and CDR2 YFSETQ. Trimming shortened V by 4 bases and J by 0 bases, and 10 bases separated the two germline ends. The CDR3 runs 14 residues.

The V gene is TRBV7-7, the J gene TRBJ2-5; D is perhaps TRBD2 (7 bases). This CDR3 is built from 15 residues. The V gene lost 4 bases and the J gene lost 5 bases, with 17 bases spanning the gap. CDR1 SSHAT and CDR2 FNYEAQ come from the germline V gene (reference sequence). Here the CDR3 DNA reads TGTGCCAGCAGCTACCGAAAGGGGGGGCAGGAGACCCAGTACTTC. It codes for CASSYRKGGQETQYF. The whole variable domain, remainder taken from reference TRBV7-7 and TRBJ2-5, is GAGVSQSPRYKVTKRGQDVTLRCDPISSHATLYWYQQALGQGPEFLTYFNYEAQPDKSGLPSDRFSAERPEGSISTLTIQRTEQRDSAMYRCASSYRKGGQETQYFGPGTRLLVL.

The chain uses TRBV7-9 and TRBJ1-2; tentative D call: TRBD1 (5 bases). The CDR3 is made up of 15 amino acids. Germline lookup yields CDR1 SEHNR and CDR2 FQNEAQ (reference sequence). Trimming pared 5 bases from V and 4 bases from J, leaving 17 bases between. The CDR3 DNA sequence: TGTGCCAGCAGCGGTAAGGGTCGGGGACCCTATGGCTACACCTTC. Its protein is CASSGKGRGPYGYTF.

This chain joins TRBV11-1 and TRBJ2-2, with 8 bases aligning to TRBD1. The germline V gene has CDR1 SGHAT and CDR2 FQDESV (reference sequence). Trimming removed 4 bases from V and 6 bases from J; junction bases left unmatched: 7. The CDR3 runs to 15 residues. This chain's CDR3 is CASSWDGQGAGELFF. In nucleotides, the CDR3 is TGTGCCAGCAGCTGGGATGGACAGGGCGCCGGGGAGCTGTTTTTT.

This chain connects TRBV3-1 (or the pseudogene TRBV3-2) to TRBJ1-1; TRBD1 agrees at 7 bases. V gave up 4 bases and J gave up 4 bases; unmatched junction bases: 6. CDR3 length: 14 residues. Germline V lookup: CDR1 LGHDT, CDR2 YNNKEL (reference sequence). The CDR3 bases are TGTGCCAGCAGCCCCCTCAGACAGGGCACTGAAGCTTTCTTT. It encodes CASSPLRQGTEAFF.

This chain links TRBV7-8 with TRBJ1-1, with 11 nucleotides matching TRBD1. The CDR3 runs 16 residues. V shed 4 bases and J 3 bases; nucleotides not matched to a gene: 7. Germline V gene data show CDR1 as SGHVS and CDR2 as FQNEAQ. The CDR3 region is CASSSGQGAIDTEAFF. The DNA for the CDR3 is TGTGCCAGCAGCTCCGGACAGGGGGCAATTGACACTGAAGCTTTCTTT.

This chain uses TRBV2 with TRBJ1-3, with D maybe TRBD1 (6 bases). Germline V lookup: CDR1 SNHLY, CDR2 FYNNEI. The CDR3 is made up of 14 amino acids. V was pared by 6 bases and J by 3 bases, with 12 bases between. The CDR3, as DNA: TGTGCCAGCAGCGTTCAGGGGTTTGGAAACACCATATATTTT. It codes for CASSVQGFGNTIYF.

V usage is TRBV4-2 and J usage is TRBJ2-5; perhaps TRBD2 as D (6 bases). The V end lost 1 base, the J end lost 4 bases, and 7 bases lay between the germline ends. Looked up from germline, CDR1 is LGHNA and CDR2 is YNFKEQ. The CDR3 consists of 13 residues. The CDR3 loop reads CASSQGGVETQYF. In DNA form, the CDR3 reads TGTGCCAGCAGCCAAGGGGGGGTAGAGACCCAGTACTTC.

The chain is built from TRBV27 and TRBJ1-2; tentative D call: TRBD1 (6 bases). Trimming took 4 bases from V and 4 from J, leaving 16 bases between them. This CDR3 region has 15 residues. Germline-derived CDR1 and CDR2 are MNHEY and SMNVEV (reference sequence). CDR3 residues: CASSSATGPLYGYTF. Here the CDR3 DNA reads TGTGCCAGCAGTTCCGCGACAGGACCACTCTATGGCTACACCTTC.

V usage is TRBV2 and J usage is TRBJ2-3; D is possibly TRBD1 or TRBD2 (5 bases each). This CDR3 region has 14 residues. Germline CDR1 reads SNHLY; CDR2 reads FYNNEI. V was pared by 4 bases and J by 6 bases, with 14 bases between. CDR3 in DNA: TGTGCCAGCAGTGTGGGGCTAGCCGGGGATACGCAGTATTTT. Translated, it gives CASSVGLAGDTQYF.

This chain links TRBV18 with TRBJ2-7, with D hard to call. Germline CDR1 KGHSH, CDR2 LQKENI. V lost 6 bases, J lost 3 bases, and 21 bases lay in between. The CDR3 covers 16 residues. CDR3 sequence (DNA): TGTGCCAGCTCTTCCACCGGGCAGGTAAAACTCTACGAGCAGTACTTC. Its protein product is CASSSTGQVKLYEQYF.

The chain joins TRBV5-4 to TRBJ1-4; D is ambiguous. Trimming removed 3 bases from V and 4 bases from J, with 13 bases in between. The CDR3 covers 15 residues. In germline, CDR1 is SGHNT, CDR2 YYREEE (reference sequence). The CDR3 region has the DNA TGTGCCAGCAGCTCCCACAGAGGCGTTAATGAAAAACTGTTTTTT. Its protein is CASSSHRGVNEKLFF.

Here the CDR3 reads CASSLGRGGETQYF. CDR3 sequence (DNA): TGTGCCAGCAGCTTAGGCAGGGGCGGAGAGACCCAGTACTTC. The chain joins TRBV7-8 to TRBJ2-5; a possible D gene is TRBD1 (6 bases). V lost 1 base and J lost 4, with 10 bases in between. The CDR3 consists of 14 residues. Looked up from germline, CDR1 is SGHVS and CDR2 is FQNEAQ.

The chain joins TRBV14 to TRBJ1-2, with TRBD1 matching 7 bases. Trimming removed 0 bases from V and 4 bases from J; junction bases left unmatched: 2. The CDR3 runs 14 residues. Germline loops: CDR1 SGHDN, CDR2 FVKESK. CDR3 bases: TGTGCCAGCAGCCAAGAGACAGGGATCTATGGCTACACCTTC. This encodes CASSQETGIYGYTF.